A selection of T cell receptor beta chains follows, all from one sample in a study of blood T cell repertoires in COVID-19. Sequencing was performed with immunoSEQ multiplex PCR; in TCRdb, only in-frame clones are kept and a portion is missing. This table has about 20,000 clones, 80% to 90% appearing once. The sequenced sample consisted of peripheral blood. The receptors shown here come from a human donor with active COVID-19. The donor label of this sample is uncertain. The CDR3 runs from the conserved cysteine through the conserved F or W. D genes are given only for firm matches. Rows give clone size only sometimes, using once, few, many, or a class for an expanded clone.

abundance,d_gene,v_gene,j_gene,CDR3nt,CDR3aa
.,.,TRBV19,TRBJ2-1,TGTGCCAGTAGTATCCTCGGAGGGGTAGACTACAATGAGCAGTTCTTC,CASSILGGVDYNEQFF
once,.,TRBV19,TRBJ2-3,TGTGCCAGTAGCGAGACAGGCACAGATACGCAGTATTTT,CASSETGTDTQYF
.,TRBD1,TRBV10-3,TRBJ1-5,TGTGCCATCAGTGGGGGGACAGGGAGTCAGCCCCAGCATTTT,CAISGGTGSQPQHF
.,TRBD1,TRBV5-5,TRBJ2-3,TGTGCCAGCAGCCCGCGTCAGATACAGGGGGCAGATACGCAGTATTTT,CASSPRQIQGADTQYF
.,TRBD1,TRBV14,TRBJ1-2,TGTGCCAGCAGCCGAGCAGGGGGCCGCTATGGCTACACCTTC,CASSRAGGRYGYTF
.,TRBD2,TRBV5-1,TRBJ2-1,TGCGCCAGCAGCTCGAAGGTAGCGGGAGGAGGGAATGAGCAGTTCTTC,CASSSKVAGGGNEQFF
.,.,TRBV6-2/TRBV6-3,TRBJ1-1,TGTGCCAGCAGTTACGAGTCCGGGACACAGAACACTGAAGCTTTCTTT,CASSYESGTQNTEAFF
.,.,TRBV10-3,TRBJ2-7,TGTGCCATCAGCCCTCCCTCCTCCTACGAGCAGTACTTC,CAISPPSSYEQYF
.,.,TRBV6-5,TRBJ1-4,TGTGCCAGCAGACGCGACAGGTTAAATGAAAAACTGTTTTTT,CASRRDRLNEKLFF
.,TRBD1,TRBV5-4,TRBJ2-1,TGTGCCAGCAGATGGGACAGGGGAAGTGGGAATGAGCAGTTCTTC,CASRWDRGSGNEQFF
.,TRBD2,TRBV3-1/TRBV3-2,TRBJ2-1,TGTGCCAGCAGCCCCGGTAGGGGACTAGCGGGGGATGAGCAGTTCTTC,CASSPGRGLAGDEQFF
.,.,TRBV27,TRBJ1-1,TGTGCCAGCAGTCCCCTTTTCGGGGGATTTACTGAAGCTTTCTTT,CASSPLFGGFTEAFF
.,TRBD2,TRBV6-5,TRBJ2-7,TGTGCCAGCAGTCGAACTAGCGGGAGTACCTACGAGCAGTACTTC,CASSRTSGSTYEQYF
.,TRBD1,TRBV6-5,TRBJ2-3,TGTGCCAGCAGCCGGGACAGGACCACAGATACGCAGTATTTT,CASSRDRTTDTQYF